These 7 T cell receptor beta chains were sequenced from one sample in a study of cytomegalovirus exposure and HLA in healthy donors. The study ran its PCR with 60 Vbeta and 13 Jbeta primers. The protocol was immunoSEQ multiplex PCR, while the TCRdb copy is restricted to in-frame clones and leaves out a portion. This table lists more than 95,000 clones. The source material was PBMCs. All receptors come from a man aged 25-45 years in good health and CMV-seronegative.

The V and J genes are TRBV7-9 and TRBJ2-5, with D possibly TRBD2 on 6 matching bases. The V end was cut by 2 bases, the J end by 2 bases, with 12 bases between. In germline, CDR1 is SEHNR, CDR2 FQNEAQ (reference sequence). The CDR3 covers 15 residues. CDR3 protein: CASSLPAGYQETQYF. CDR3 sequence (DNA): TGTGCCAGCAGCTTACCGGCGGGGTATCAAGAGACCCAGTACTTC.

This chain links TRBV27 with TRBJ2-1; TRBD2 aligns across 9 bases. CDR1 and CDR2 from the germline V gene are MNHEY and SMNVEV (reference sequence). The CDR3 sequence is 15 residues long. V shed 2 bases and J 1 base; nucleotides not matched to a gene: 0. The CDR3 here is CASSLAGGSYNEQFF. In DNA, the CDR3 is TGTGCCAGCAGTTTAGCGGGAGGGTCCTACAATGAGCAGTTCTTC.

The V call is TRBV2, the J call TRBJ2-1; D perhaps matches TRBD1 (5 bases). Germline V gene lookup returns CDR1 SNHLY and CDR2 FYNNEI. The CDR3 has 16 residues. The germline V and J ends were trimmed by 5 bases and 4 bases, with 18 bases remaining between them. The DNA of the CDR3 is TGTGCCAGCAGTCGGACACCCCTGGGAAGGTACAATGAGCAGTTCTTC. Amino acid sequence: CASSRTPLGRYNEQFF.

This sequence joins TRBV7-9 and TRBJ1-2; 7 nucleotides align to TRBD1. This CDR3 has 14 amino acids. Germline CDR1 reads SEHNR; CDR2 reads FQNEAQ (reference sequence). Trimming at V came to 2 bases and at J to 5 bases, leaving 5 bases not matched to a gene. The CDR3 DNA sequence: TGTGCCAGCAGCTTAATGGACAGGCCGTATGGCTACACCTTC. Its translation: CASSLMDRPYGYTF.

The chain recombines TRBV27 with TRBJ2-1; 7 bases match TRBD2. Germline-derived CDR1 and CDR2 are MNHEY and SMNVEV (reference sequence). V was pared by 2 bases and J by 4 bases, with 2 bases of the junction left unmatched. The CDR3 has 14 amino acids. The chain's CDR3 is CASSLRAGYNEQFF. DNA for the CDR3: TGTGCCAGCAGTTTACGAGCGGGATACAATGAGCAGTTCTTC.

The chain links TRBV10-3 to TRBJ2-7, with 7 bases matching TRBD1. Germline V CDR1 and CDR2: ENHRY, SYGVKD. The CDR3 sequence is 14 residues long. The trim removed 2 bases at V and 6 bases at J, leaving 7 bases unmatched. The CDR3 spells CAISEGGTVSEQYF. The DNA for the CDR3 is TGTGCCATCAGTGAGGGTGGGACAGTCTCCGAGCAGTACTTC.

V is TRBV7-9 and J is TRBJ1-4, with D hard to call. The V gene's germline CDR1 is SEHNR and CDR2 FQNEAQ (reference sequence). The ends were cut back, 5 bases at V and 8 bases at J, with 6 bases in the middle. This CDR3 region has 11 residues. This CDR3 is CASSPGEKLFF. CDR3 DNA: TGTGCCAGCAGCCCCGGGGAAAAACTGTTTTTT. Variable domain in full (rest from reference TRBV7-9 and TRBJ1-4): DTGVSQNPRHKITKRGQNVTFRCDPISEHNRLYWYRQTLGQGPEFLTYFQNEAQLEKSRLLSDRFSAERPKGSFSTLEIQRTEQGDSAMYLCASSPGEKLFFGSGTQLSVL.